The next 25 T cell receptor beta chains were all read from a single sample in a study of CD8 T cells in ankylosing spondylitis listed by TCRdb under 2017. The library was made by 5' RACE. Sequenced using an Illumina HiSeq 2500. Using fastp at Q25 and MiXCR, TCRdb reprocessed the public reads and kept productive beta chains. Identical CDR3 proteins give one entry, which carries the most common genes and DNA. This sample holds hundreds of thousands of distinct CDR3 sequences; 8% to 11% were observed only once. The ten largest clones add up to approximately 20% of the sample. Material: blood, either unsorted or a sorted T cell fraction (not recorded which). The receptors originated from a male donor with ankylosing spondylitis or in good health (not recorded which).

At least ten counts were recorded for this clonotype. The chain uses TRBV12-3 or TRBV12-4 and TRBJ2-7; D uncertain. Trimming cost V 3 bases and J 0 bases, with 9 bases left between them. The CDR3 totals 14 residues. CDR3 residues: CASSLMKNSYEQYF. Here the CDR3 DNA reads TGTGCCAGCAGTTTGATGAAGAACTCCTACGAGCAGTACTTC.

This clonotype was picked up many times. The chain joins TRBV12-1 to TRBJ1-2; the D call in the table, TRBD1, was not verified against the DNA. TRBV12-1 is given as a pseudogene. The CDR3 extends over 15 amino acids. CDR3 protein: CASSFPMRITGEYTF. CDR3 DNA: TGTGCCAGCAGCTTCCCTATGCGAATTACAGGAGAATACACCTTC.

This chain connects TRBV7-3 to TRBJ2-1; D may be TRBD1 (6 bases). Germline V gives CDR1 SGHTA, CDR2 FQGTGA. There are 13 residues in the CDR3. V lost 0 bases to trimming and J lost 10 bases, with 10 bases between them. The CDR3 here is CASSLTGTPEQFF. CDR3 sequence (DNA): TGTGCCAGCAGCTTAACGGGGACACCGGAGCAGTTCTTC. The variable domain in full, completed from reference TRBV7-3 and TRBJ2-1, reads GAGVSQTPSNKVTEKGKYVELRCDPISGHTALYWYRQSLGQGPEFLIYFQGTGAADDSGLPNDRFFAVRPEGSVSTLKIQRTERGDSAVYLCASSLTGTPEQFFGPGTRLTVL.

This clonotype appeared many times. The chain couples TRBV20-1 to TRBJ1-5; TRBD1 agrees at 7 bases. There are 14 residues in the CDR3. V lost 5 bases to trimming and J lost 0 bases; unmatched junction nucleotides: 4. Germline V CDR1 and CDR2: DFQATT, SNEGSKA (reference sequence). The CDR3 sequence is CSAPWDSSNQPQHF. The CDR3 DNA reads as TGCAGTGCTCCCTGGGACAGTAGCAATCAGCCCCAGCATTTT.

This clonotype was observed at least ten times. This chain connects TRBV3-1 to TRBJ2-5; 10 nucleotides agree with TRBD2. Per germline, CDR1 LGHDT and CDR2 YNNKEL (reference sequence). With V trimmed by 1 base and J by 4 bases, 3 bases remained unmatched. The CDR3 has 15 amino acids. CDR3 in DNA: TGTGCCAGCAGCCAAGTTCCTAGCGGGGGAGAGACCCAGTACTTC. Protein: CASSQVPSGGETQYF.

The J gene is TRBJ2-7, the V gene TRBV7-9, with 9 bases that match TRBD1. The CDR3 is 14 amino acids. From germline, CDR1 is SEHNR and CDR2 FQNEAQ (reference sequence). V lost 8 bases to trimming and J lost 7 bases; unmatched junction nucleotides: 12. The CDR3 spells CASEQGAGTGEQYF. CDR3 DNA: TGTGCCAGCGAACAGGGGGCAGGGACTGGAGAGCAGTACTTC.

A note on this clonotype: This may stem from a read error, because a much larger clone lies one nucleotide away. This chain links TRBV7-8 with TRBJ1-2; D not certain. Germline V lookup: CDR1 SGHVS, CDR2 FQNEAQ. CDR3 length equals 13 residues. Trimming pared 6 bases from V and 4 bases from J, leaving 12 bases between. CDR3 in amino acids: CASRLGLSYGYTF. The CDR3, as DNA: TGTGCCAGCAGGCTAGGACTTTCCTATGGCTACACCTTC.

This clonotype was seen ten or more times. The rearrangement links TRBV7-3 to TRBJ2-3, with a tentative D call TRBD2 (5 bases). This CDR3 has 16 residues. CDR1 is SGHTA and CDR2 is FQGTGA in the germline V gene. V lost 5 bases and J 0 bases, leaving 15 bases between the germline ends. The CDR3 here is CASSPDLSSSTDTQYF. CDR3 sequence (DNA): TGTGCCAGCAGCCCGGACTTATCCTCTAGCACAGATACGCAGTATTTT.

This clonotype was recorded many times. The rearrangement uses TRBV5-1 and TRBJ2-6, with D hard to call. This CDR3 has 16 residues. The V gene lost 1 base and the J gene lost 0 bases, with 8 bases spanning the gap. Germline V CDR1 and CDR2: SGHRS, YFSETQ. The CDR3 DNA reads TGCGCCAGCAGCTTGTCATTGGGCTCTGGGGCCAACGTCCTGACTTTC. Its translation is CASSLSLGSGANVLTF.

This clonotype was picked up many times. This chain joins TRBV5-1 and TRBJ2-7; D tentatively fits TRBD1 or TRBD2 (5 bases each). Deletions cut 4 bases from V and 7 bases from J, with 15 bases between. The CDR3 length is 13 residues. Germline CDR1 is SGHRS and CDR2 is YFSETQ. CDR3 coding DNA: TGCGCCAGCAGCACCCTACTAGGGGATGAGCAGTACTTC. Its translation: CASSTLLGDEQYF.

The rearrangement uses TRBV20-1 and TRBJ2-6, with 7 bases that match TRBD2. Germline loops: CDR1 DFQATT, CDR2 SNEGSKA (reference sequence). The CDR3 runs to 14 residues. V was clipped by 5 bases and J by 4 bases; unmatched bases: 5. The CDR3 nucleotides are TGCAGTGCTCCCGTAGCGGGCGGGGCCAACGTCCTGACTTTC. It codes for CSAPVAGGANVLTF.

This clonotype was recorded at least ten times. The genes are TRBV12-3 or TRBV12-4 and TRBJ2-6; the D is unclear. This CDR3 is built from 14 residues. The ends were cut back, 3 bases at V and 0 bases at J, with 3 bases in the middle. As DNA, the CDR3 is TGTGCCAGCAGTTTGCCCTCTGGGGCCAACGTCCTGACTTTC. It codes for CASSLPSGANVLTF.

V and J are TRBV20-1 and TRBJ2-1; TRBD1 is a possible D gene (6 bases). Per germline, CDR1 DFQATT and CDR2 SNEGSKA (reference sequence). Trimming took off 3 bases at V and 6 bases at J, with 15 bases between the two ends. This CDR3 contains 14 residues. The CDR3 DNA sequence: TGCAGTGCTAGGTACCGGACAGTGGGCAATGAGCAGTTCTTC. Translation gives CSARYRTVGNEQFF.

Many counts were recorded for this clonotype. This chain connects TRBV5-1 to TRBJ1-1; no clear D. CDR3 length: 14 residues. V was cut by 3 bases and J by 4 bases, with 13 bases left in between. Germline V lookup: CDR1 SGHRS, CDR2 YFSETQ. In DNA form, the CDR3 reads TGCGCCAGCAGCTCGGATACAGTAGCCACTGAAGCTTTCTTT. Its protein product is CASSSDTVATEAFF. Filled out from reference TRBV5-1 and TRBJ1-1, the complete variable domain reads KAGVTQTPRYLIKTRGQQVTLSCSPISGHRSVSWYQQTPGQGLQFLFEYFSETQRNKGNFPGRFSGRQFSNSRSEMNVSTLELGDSALYLCASSSDTVATEAFFGQGTRLTVV.

This chain uses TRBV5-1 with TRBJ2-1, with D maybe TRBD2 (5 bases). The V gene lost 4 bases and the J gene lost 1 base, with 9 bases spanning the gap. The CDR3 runs 14 residues. Germline V lookup: CDR1 SGHRS, CDR2 YFSETQ. The CDR3 loop is CASSPPGSYNEQFF. The CDR3 bases are TGCGCCAGCAGCCCGCCGGGGTCCTACAATGAGCAGTTCTTC. Supplemented by reference TRBV5-1 and TRBJ2-1, the full variable domain reads KAGVTQTPRYLIKTRGQQVTLSCSPISGHRSVSWYQQTPGQGLQFLFEYFSETQRNKGNFPGRFSGRQFSNSRSEMNVSTLELGDSALYLCASSPPGSYNEQFFGPGTRLTVL.

This clonotype showed up many times. V and J are TRBV18 and TRBJ2-5; D unclear. Germline values: CDR1 KGHSH, CDR2 LQKENI. The CDR3 length is 13 residues. V was shortened by 1 base and J by 5 bases, with 8 bases between the two germline ends. CDR3 residues: CASSPRVGETQYF. The CDR3 DNA follows: TGTGCCAGCTCACCACGGGTCGGGGAGACCCAGTACTTC.

This clonotype occurred many times. V and J are TRBV7-3 and TRBJ2-3, with a weak D call TRBD2 (7 bases). Per the germline V gene, CDR1 is SGHTA and CDR2 is FQGTGA. This CDR3 region has 14 residues. V lost 2 bases and J lost 6, with 12 bases in between. CDR3 nucleotide sequence: TGTGCCAGCAGCTTATTCGGGGGGCCCGATACGCAGTATTTT. It codes for CASSLFGGPDTQYF.

V is TRBV20-1 and J is TRBJ1-1, with D maybe TRBD1 (6 bases). The germline V gene has CDR1 DFQATT and CDR2 SNEGSKA (reference sequence). This CDR3 spans 19 amino acids. V lost 6 bases and J 0 bases, leaving 29 bases between the germline ends. The CDR3, as DNA: TGCAGTGCCGAGCCGGGGGGCTTATTCGCGCGCTCCATGAACACTGAAGCTTTCTTT. Translation gives CSAEPGGLFARSMNTEAFF.

This clonotype has at least ten counts. The chain recombines TRBV6-5 with TRBJ2-1; 10 bases align to TRBD2. Unmatched junction bases numbered 4, after V lost 0 bases and J lost 8 bases. The CDR3 spans 15 residues. Germline V gene data show CDR1 as MNHEY and CDR2 as SVGAGI. CDR3 protein: CASSYSSLAGDEQFF. CDR3 DNA: TGTGCCAGCAGTTACTCGAGCCTAGCGGGGGATGAGCAGTTCTTC.

This clonotype came up many times. The genes are TRBV7-3 and TRBJ2-2; TRBD2 might be the D (6 bases). The CDR3 has 14 residues. Trimming cost V 4 bases and J 7 bases, with 13 bases left between them. Germline CDR1 and CDR2: SGHTA and FQGTGA. In DNA form, the CDR3 reads TGTGCCAGCAGCTACAGACTAGGGAGCGGGGAGCTGTTTTTT. This sequence encodes CASSYRLGSGELFF. Drawing the rest from reference TRBV7-3 and TRBJ2-2, the complete variable domain is GAGVSQTPSNKVTEKGKYVELRCDPISGHTALYWYRQSLGQGPEFLIYFQGTGAADDSGLPNDRFFAVRPEGSVSTLKIQRTERGDSAVYLCASSYRLGSGELFFGEGSRLTVL.

This rearrangement joins TRBV7-9 to TRBJ1-1; D remains unclear. The CDR3 sequence is 15 residues long. The V gene lost 4 bases and the J gene lost 2 bases, with 14 bases spanning the gap. Per the germline V gene, CDR1 is SEHNR and CDR2 is FQNEAQ (reference sequence). CDR3 nucleotides: TGTGCCAGCAGCTGGATATCGGGGATAAACACTGAAGCTTTCTTT. It codes for CASSWISGINTEAFF.

This clonotype was found many times. The J gene is TRBJ1-1, the V gene TRBV5-1; 7 bases map to TRBD1. V shed 5 bases and J 1 base; nucleotides not matched to a gene: 8. Germline V gene lookup returns CDR1 SGHRS and CDR2 YFSETQ. The CDR3 spans 15 residues. The CDR3 loop is CASRIAGQPNTEAFF. The DNA for the CDR3 is TGCGCCAGCAGAATTGCGGGACAGCCGAACACTGAAGCTTTCTTT.

The chain uses TRBV12-3 or TRBV12-4 and TRBJ1-2, with D unclear. Trimming shortened V by 2 bases and J by 7 bases, and 14 bases separated the two germline ends. The CDR3 extends over 14 amino acids. Here the CDR3 reads CASSLRGASGGYTF. The CDR3 coding sequence is TGTGCCAGCAGTTTACGGGGAGCGAGCGGTGGCTACACCTTC.

Ten or more counts support this clonotype. The chain carries TRBV20-1 and TRBJ2-3, with TRBD2 matching over 8 bases. In germline, CDR1 is DFQATT, CDR2 SNEGSKA (reference sequence). The CDR3 consists of 16 residues. The junction had 5 bases not matched to a gene; V was cut back by 0 bases and J by 0 bases. Written as DNA, the CDR3 is TGCAGTGCTAGAGATTCCCGGGGGGGCAGCACAGATACGCAGTATTTT. Its protein product is CSARDSRGGSTDTQYF.

This clonotype appeared many times. The chain has TRBV7-2 and TRBJ1-3, with D uncertain. V was shortened by 5 bases and J by 1 base, with 3 bases between the two germline ends. Looked up from germline, CDR1 is SGHTA and CDR2 is FQGNSA. This CDR3 contains 12 residues. CDR3: CASSLSGNTIYF. The CDR3 nucleotides read TGTGCCAGCAGCCTGTCTGGAAACACCATATATTTT.